This TCR beta chain came from a study of T cells in Graves' hyperthyroidism and ophthalmopathy. Study findings and constraints: Appearing also in blood were most of the thyroid clonotypes expanded above 0.001.

Trimming cost V 3 bases and J 0 bases, with 12 bases left between them. CDR3 length: 15 amino acids. CDR1 and CDR2 (germline): MNHNS, SASEGT. In its sample, this clonotype was seen many times. Antigen specificity is unknown. Stable hyperthyroidism: no ophthalmopathy progression over 18 months of follow-up. Out of about 10 ml of fresh peripheral blood came the PBMCs. Researchers took RNA transcripts and amplified the TCR beta CDR3 regions from them. A set of HTBI primers served as the primers for a first-round RT-PCR of the TCR CDR3. TCRdb re-called the multiplex PCR reads through MiXCR, storing one row per CDR3 protein. In the table there are some 350,000 distinct CDR3 sequences, under 20% of which are singletons.

This receptor was taken from a woman aged 18-29 years with Graves' hyperthyroidism. The sequenced material came from blood. V usage is TRBV6-1 and J usage is TRBJ2-7; no firm D call. The CDR3 nucleotides read TGTGCCAGCAGTGACCGCCTCCTGTTCTCCTACGAGCAGTACTTC. Translation gives CASSDRLLFSYEQYF.